One sample yielded the 13 T cell receptor beta chains listed below, sequenced in a study of vaccination and CD4 T cells after COVID-19. Treatment described: roughly 10-day PBMC culture with coronavirus spike peptide pools or control peptides (ViraFEST assay). Cultured CD4+ T-cell DNA underwent Oncomine TCR Beta short-read sequencing. TCRdb reprocessed the PCR reads via MiXCR and lists one record per CDR3 protein. The table includes 5,000 to 6,500 distinct CDR3 sequences, about 34% detected once. The antigens these receptors bind are not known. Specimen: CD4+ T cells from blood, cultured in vitro, collected after SARS-CoV-2 vaccination. The receptors derive from a human donor who had recovered from COVID-19.

The V and J genes are TRBV19 and TRBJ1-2, with 10 bases fitting TRBD1. V lost 6 bases and J lost 8; bases outside the gene matches: 15. Germline V gene lookup returns CDR1 LNHDA and CDR2 SQIVND (reference sequence). The CDR3 sequence is 16 residues long. This CDR3 reads CASRSGTGAVLGGYTF. The CDR3 nucleotides read TGTGCCAGTAGATCCGGGACAGGGGCCGTCCTGGGAGGCTACACCTTC.

This clonotype has more than one count but fewer than ten. This chain connects TRBV20-1 to TRBJ2-7, with a tentative D call TRBD1 (6 bases). The CDR3 runs 14 residues. Deletions cut 0 bases from V and 7 bases from J, with 16 bases between. CDR1 is DFQATT and CDR2 is SNEGSKA in the germline V gene (reference sequence). This CDR3 is CSARDRQNRVEQYF. DNA for the CDR3: TGCAGTGCTAGAGACCGACAAAACAGGGTAGAGCAGTACTTC.

There are a few counts of this clonotype. The chain has TRBV27 and TRBJ2-7; D gene unclear. The CDR3 sequence is 15 residues long. From germline, CDR1 is MNHEY and CDR2 SMNVEV (reference sequence). The V gene lost 4 bases and the J gene lost 4 bases, with 17 bases spanning the gap. The CDR3 DNA reads as TGTGCCAGCAGTTCCCGCGGTTTATCCCCTTACGAGCAGTACTTC. Its translation: CASSSRGLSPYEQYF.

The DNA for the CDR3 is TGCAGTGCTAGAGATCCTAGCGGGAGTGATACTTACGAGCAGTACTTC. It translates to CSARDPSGSDTYEQYF. This chain joins TRBV20-1 and TRBJ2-7, with 10 nucleotides matching TRBD2. The trim removed 0 bases at V and 4 bases at J, leaving 9 bases unmatched. This CDR3 spans 16 amino acids. CDR1 and CDR2 from the germline V gene are DFQATT and SNEGSKA (reference sequence).

Written as DNA, the CDR3 is TGTGCCAGCAGCAGTATCCCTTCAAGACAGTTAACTGAAGCTTTCTTT. As protein: CASSSIPSRQLTEAFF. The chain employs TRBV5-5 and TRBJ1-1; possibly TRBD1 for D (5 bases). The CDR3 covers 16 residues. Per germline, CDR1 SGHKS and CDR2 YYEKEE (reference sequence). V was cut by 4 bases and J by 5 bases, with 21 bases left in between. Using reference TRBV5-5 and TRBJ1-1 for the parts outside the CDR3, the full variable domain is DAGVTQSPTHLIKTRGQQVTLRCSPISGHKSVSWYQQVLGQGPQFIFQYYEKEERGRGNFPDRFSARQFPNYSSELNVNALLLGDSALYLCASSSIPSRQLTEAFFGQGTRLTVV.

This clonotype was seen a handful of times. The V gene is TRBV6-1, the J gene TRBJ1-5, with TRBD1 as a possible D gene (5 bases). Germline assignment: CDR1 MNHNS and CDR2 SASEGT. V shed 3 bases and J shed 4 bases, with 13 bases lying between them. CDR3 size: 15 residues. In nucleotides, the CDR3 is TGTGCCAGCAGTGACCCCGACAGATTAAATCAGCCCCAGCATTTT. Its protein product is CASSDPDRLNQPQHF.

The chain links TRBV20-1 to TRBJ1-4; D uncertain. Trimming cost V 0 bases and J 7 bases, with 9 bases left between them. The CDR3 runs to 13 residues. Germline V gives CDR1 DFQATT, CDR2 SNEGSKA (reference sequence). The CDR3 region has the DNA TGCAGTGCTAGAGATCTAAGTGGTGAAAAACTGTTTTTT. Its translation: CSARDLSGEKLFF.

The sample holds a few counts of this clonotype. The chain has TRBV20-1 and TRBJ2-5, with 7 bases identical to TRBD2. The CDR3 sequence is 14 residues long. Germline trimming cut 4 bases from V and 5 bases from J; bases unmatched to any gene: 10. Germline V gene sequence: CDR1 DFQATT, CDR2 SNEGSKA (reference sequence). The CDR3 coding sequence is TGCAGTGCTATGGGACTAAGAACCCCGGAGACCCAGTACTTC. Amino acids: CSAMGLRTPETQYF.

This clonotype was found a few times. This chain connects TRBV7-3 to TRBJ1-5; D unresolved. The germline V and J ends were trimmed by 1 base and 5 bases, with 15 bases remaining between them. CDR3 length: 16 amino acids. CDR1 is SGHTA and CDR2 is FQGTGA in the germline V gene. This CDR3 is CASSLSPGKYYQPQHF. The DNA of the CDR3 is TGTGCCAGCAGCTTAAGTCCTGGGAAGTACTATCAGCCCCAGCATTTT.

Of note for this clonotype: Relative to the germline gene, one junction end is altered; a read error may explain this. This chain joins TRBV7-8 and TRBJ2-7, with TRBD1 matching 9 bases. CDR3 length: 15 amino acids. The germline V gene has CDR1 SGHVS and CDR2 FQNEAQ. CDR3 bases: TGTACCAGCGGGACAGGGCCAAGGGGGGGCTACGAGCAGTACTTC. Translated, it gives CTSGTGPRGGYEQYF.

The chain is built from TRBV6-1 and TRBJ2-5, with 9 bases aligning to TRBD1. The germline V gene has CDR1 MNHNS and CDR2 SASEGT. The CDR3 is made up of 16 amino acids. With 4 bases clipped from V and 5 bases from J, the junction kept 11 bases outside the gene matches. The CDR3 spells CASSGTRDRAPETQYF. The CDR3 region has the DNA TGTGCCAGCAGTGGAACCCGGGACAGGGCTCCGGAGACCCAGTACTTC.

The sample holds a few counts of this clonotype. The chain carries TRBV24-1 and TRBJ1-2; TRBD1 matches at 7 bases. Germline V CDR1 and CDR2: KGHDR, SFDVKD. V lost 5 bases to trimming and J lost 2 bases; unmatched junction nucleotides: 10. The CDR3 contains 16 residues. The CDR3 here is CATSGGRGLRNYGYTF. DNA of the CDR3: TGTGCCACCAGTGGTGGGAGGGGGCTTCGAAACTATGGCTACACCTTC.

This clonotype was seen more than once but under ten times. The chain recombines TRBV19 with TRBJ1-6; TRBD1 matches 8 bases. With V trimmed by 10 bases and J by 7 bases, 6 bases remained unmatched. Looked up from germline, CDR1 is LNHDA and CDR2 is SQIVND (reference sequence). There are 13 residues in the CDR3. The CDR3 sequence is CATQTGVNSPLHF. As DNA, the CDR3 is TGTGCCACCCAGACAGGGGTAAATTCACCCCTCCACTTT. Supplemented by reference TRBV19 and TRBJ1-6, the full variable domain reads DGGITQSPKYLFRKEGQNVTLSCEQNLNHDAMYWYRQDPGQGLRLIYYSQIVNDFQKGDIAEGYSVSREKKESFPLTVTSAQKNPTAFYLCATQTGVNSPLHFGNGTRLTVT.